Listed here is a single T cell receptor beta chain. The PCR ran on 60 Vbeta and 13 Jbeta primers. TCRdb keeps only in-frame clones here, not all; method: immunoSEQ multiplex PCR. The sample lists 110,000 to 150,000 clones, 80% occurring once. Trimming cost V 4 bases and J 7 bases; bases outside gene matches: 7. The CDR3 has 13 amino acids. Germline V lookup: CDR1 SGHDT, CDR2 YYEEEE. These data originate in a study of cytomegalovirus exposure and HLA in healthy donors. The sequence came from a man under 40 in good health and CMV-seronegative. V usage is TRBV5-6 and J usage is TRBJ1-2; 7 bases are shared with TRBD1. The sequencing input was PBMCs. CDR3 coding DNA: TGTGCCAGCAGCCCCGGGACAGAGGGTGGCTACACCTTC. It specifies CASSPGTEGGYTF.